The T cell receptor beta chain described here comes from a study of T cells after posttransplantation cyclophosphamide. Study results and caveats: Later post-transplant blood repertoires were often dominated by donor CD8+ memory clones.

This clone has more than one count but fewer than ten. Its antigen is not identified. The CDR3 consists of 16 residues. V lost 4 bases to trimming and J lost 0 bases; unmatched junction nucleotides: 6. Germline lookup yields CDR1 LNHNV and CDR2 YYDKDF (reference sequence). Sequencing was performed with immunoSEQ multiplex PCR; in TCRdb, only in-frame clones are kept and a portion is missing. The sample yields tens of thousands of clones, without any singletons. The sequence was obtained from a man aged 40-50 years in good health, CMV-negative, and a related stem cell transplant donor. J is TRBJ1-3 and V is TRBV15; 7 bases are shared with TRBD1. The specimen was PBMCs. The CDR3 protein is CATSTGTATSGNTIYF. For the CDR3, the DNA is TGTGCCACCAGCACCGGGACAGCCACCTCTGGAAACACCATATATTTT.